This T cell receptor (beta chain) was recorded in a study of Ad26.COV2.S vaccination and SARS-CoV-2 variants. CDR3 length equals 16 residues. With 7 bases removed from V and 4 bases from J, the gap between germline ends came to 22 bases. Germline V CDR1 and CDR2: MDHEN, SYDVKM. The treatment is: roughly 19 received Ad26.COV2.S at low or high dose, single or two shots; 5 received placebo; per-sample allocation not given. Samples analyzed were those drawn on day 63 after the first vaccine or placebo injection. The method was immunoSEQ multiplex PCR; TCRdb's version includes in-frame clones alone and lacks a portion of them. The repertoire holds approximately 280,000 clones, with over 75% as singletons. Study conclusions and caveats: Similar non-spike TCR breadth was seen in vaccine and placebo recipients.

A word on this clone: Antigen unknown.

The chain links TRBV28 to TRBJ1-2; tentatively, D is TRBD1 (6 bases). The origin of this receptor is a person aged 18-65 years who received the Ad26.COV2.S COVID-19 vaccine or a placebo. The input for sequencing was peripheral blood, taken in a trial of Ad26.COV2.S vaccine versus placebo. Here the CDR3 reads CASTFTLDRFGYGYTF. The CDR3, as DNA: TGTGCCAGCACCTTCACTCTAGACAGGTTTGGCTATGGCTACACCTTC.